The present TCR beta chain was sequenced within a study of CD8 T cells in ankylosing spondylitis. Study outcomes and limitations: Earlier work had already found some motif variants in reactive arthritis synovial fluid and blood. As reported, disease-linked clones showed significant enrichment in matched ankylosing spondylitis synovial fluid. Disease-linked clones were found to be CD8+ and relatively rare in peripheral blood. A TCR beta motif of eight highly homologous variants appeared characteristic of ankylosing spondylitis blood.

Scientists made TCR beta libraries using quantitative 5'-RACE with molecular barcodes. MiXCR was run by TCRdb on the 5' RACE reads, yielding one entry per CDR3 protein. There are around 770,000 distinct CDR3 sequences in the sample; about 11% occur only once, and 0.51% lies in the top ten. The table lists this clonotype with many counts. As yet, its antigen is unknown. V dropped 4 bases and J dropped 9 bases, with 13 bases sitting between them. CDR3 length: 12 amino acids. Germline V gene lookup returns CDR1 DFQATT and CDR2 SNEGSKA (reference sequence). Sequenced: blood, either unsorted or a sorted T cell fraction (not recorded which). This rearrangement joins TRBV20-1 to TRBJ1-5, with TRBD1 as a possible D gene (5 bases). The source of this sequence is a male donor with ankylosing spondylitis. CDR3 sequence reads: CSAIQGDGPQHF. DNA for the CDR3: TGCAGTGCTATCCAGGGCGACGGGCCCCAGCATTTT.